These 20 T cell receptor beta chains originate from one sample sequenced in a study of blood T cells in healthy people across ages. A sample-barcoded 5' primer and a J-beta primer mix were used in a second PCR of roughly 7 to 11 cycles. TCRdb re-derived calls from the 5' RACE reads in MiXCR, one entry per CDR3 protein. The data show over a million distinct CDR3 sequences, 42% seen once. The sequenced sample was blood. Receptors originate from a woman between 18 and 30 years old in good health.

This clonotype showed up just a few times. The chain has TRBV20-1 and TRBJ2-1; a weak D match, TRBD2 (5 bases). This CDR3 spans 15 amino acids. The V gene lost 2 bases and the J gene lost 7 bases, with 18 bases spanning the gap. From germline, CDR1 is DFQATT and CDR2 SNEGSKA (reference sequence). The CDR3 is CSARPQAGGFNEQFF. The CDR3 DNA is TGCAGTGCTAGACCCCAAGCCGGAGGTTTTAATGAGCAGTTCTTC.

V and J are TRBV20-1 and TRBJ2-5; TRBD2 aligns across 13 bases. The CDR3 has 14 residues. Germline V gives CDR1 DFQATT, CDR2 SNEGSKA (reference sequence). V shed 3 bases and J 11 bases; nucleotides not matched to a gene: 9. In DNA form, the CDR3 reads TGCAGTGCTAGCGGACTAGCGGGGGAACGGGAGCAGTACTTC. Amino acids: CSASGLAGEREQYF.

The chain is built from TRBV20-1 and TRBJ2-2; TRBD2 matches at 11 bases. The J segment lost 4 bases and the V segment lost 3 bases, leaving 7 bases of the junction unmatched. Germline values: CDR1 DFQATT, CDR2 SNEGSKA (reference sequence). There are 16 residues in the CDR3. The CDR3 DNA reads TGCAGTGCTAGGACTAGCGGGAACACGGGCACCGGGGAGCTGTTTTTT. Translation: CSARTSGNTGTGELFF.

This chain links TRBV7-9 with TRBJ2-3; maybe TRBD1 (5 bases). CDR1 and CDR2 (germline): SEHNR, FQNEAQ (reference sequence). This CDR3 has 10 residues. The CDR3 nucleotides are TGTGCAGGGGGCACAGATACGCAGTATTTT. Translated: CAGGTDTQYF.

This clonotype was detected only a few times. The V call is TRBV27, the J call TRBJ1-6, with no clear D. The CDR3 sequence is 14 residues long. V was trimmed by 7 bases and J by 4 bases, leaving 11 bases between them. Germline lookup yields CDR1 MNHEY and CDR2 SMNVEV (reference sequence). CDR3 protein: CASTRTDYNSPLHF. The CDR3 bases are TGTGCCAGCACTAGGACGGATTATAATTCACCCCTCCACTTT.

The V gene is TRBV7-2, the J gene TRBJ2-7; 14 bases line up with TRBD2. V lost 5 bases, J lost 4 bases, and 7 bases stayed unmatched. Germline assignment: CDR1 SGHTA and CDR2 FQGNSA. The CDR3 is made up of 16 amino acids. As DNA, the CDR3 is TGTGCCAGCAGCCACCCCAGGACTAGCGGGAGGTACGAGCAGTACTTC. Encoded protein: CASSHPRTSGRYEQYF.

The chain is built from TRBV7-6 and TRBJ2-1; the match to TRBD2 covers 12 bases. After removal of 5 bases from V and 6 bases from J, the junction contained 11 bases not matched to a gene. The CDR3 extends over 17 amino acids. Germline-derived CDR1 and CDR2 are SGHVS and FNYEAQ. Here the CDR3 reads CASSARLAGDRSNEQFF. In nucleotides, the CDR3 is TGTGCCAGCAGCGCTCGACTAGCGGGAGATCGTTCCAATGAGCAGTTCTTC.

This rearrangement joins TRBV20-1 to TRBJ2-5; the D gene could be TRBD1 or TRBD2 (5 bases each). Trimming took off 0 bases at V and 0 bases at J, with 14 bases between the two ends. The CDR3 loop spans 16 amino acids. Looked up from germline, CDR1 is DFQATT and CDR2 is SNEGSKA (reference sequence). This CDR3 is CSARDPWGLNQETQYF. The DNA for the CDR3 is TGCAGTGCTAGAGACCCCTGGGGGTTAAACCAAGAGACCCAGTACTTC.

A note on this clonotype: Mismatch with germline at one junction end may stem from a read error. The J gene is TRBJ2-7, the V gene TRBV27; 11 positions match TRBD1. Germline V gene data show CDR1 as MNHEY and CDR2 as SMNVEV (reference sequence). The CDR3 covers 16 residues. CDR3 sequence: CACSSPRDRGDYEQYF. The CDR3 DNA follows: TGTGCCTGCAGTTCCCCCCGGGACAGGGGGGACTACGAGCAGTACTTC.

V usage is TRBV10-3 and J usage is TRBJ2-3, with 9 bases identical to TRBD1. There are 16 residues in the CDR3. Losses at the gene ends were 2 bases for V and 4 bases for J; bases not matched to a gene: 7. Germline CDR1 reads ENHRY; CDR2 reads SYGVKD. As DNA, the CDR3 is TGTGCCATCAGTGAGCCGGAGACAGGGGGACCAGATACGCAGTATTTT. This sequence encodes CAISEPETGGPDTQYF.

In its sample, this clonotype was seen a few times. This chain links TRBV9 with TRBJ2-3; maybe TRBD1 (5 bases). V lost 0 bases to trimming and J lost 8 bases, with 10 bases between them. This CDR3 has 13 residues. Germline loops: CDR1 SGDLS, CDR2 YYNGEE. CDR3 sequence (DNA): TGTGCCAGCAGCGTAGAGGGGCCGGGTACGCAGTATTTT. It specifies CASSVEGPGTQYF.

This sequence joins TRBV10-3 and TRBJ2-7, with D unclear. Germline lookup yields CDR1 ENHRY and CDR2 SYGVKD. V gave up 7 bases and J gave up 7 bases, with 11 bases separating them. This CDR3 contains 11 residues. The CDR3 DNA reads TGTGCCATCAAGGGTACCAATGAGCAGTACTTC. It yields the protein CAIKGTNEQYF.

CDR3 residues: CSVSAPNNEQFF. The DNA for the CDR3 is TGCAGTGTATCGGCCCCTAACAATGAGCAGTTCTTC. The J gene is TRBJ2-1, the V gene TRBV20-1; D is ambiguous. With 7 bases removed from V and 5 bases from J, the gap between germline ends came to 12 bases. The V gene's germline CDR1 is DFQATT and CDR2 SNEGSKA (reference sequence). The CDR3 is 12 residues long.

This clonotype was recorded only once. This chain links TRBV6-4 with TRBJ2-3; 9 bases map to TRBD2. CDR1 is MRHNA and CDR2 is SNTAGT in the germline V gene. The CDR3 runs to 13 residues. V lost 8 bases to trimming and J lost 7 bases; unmatched junction nucleotides: 7. CDR3 amino acids: CASVLAGDHTQYF. Written as DNA, the CDR3 is TGTGCCAGCGTCTTAGCGGGAGATCATACGCAGTATTTT.

The chain has TRBV21-1 and TRBJ2-1; the table calls TRBD2, which could not be checked here. TRBV21-1 is a recognized pseudogene. There are 16 residues in the CDR3. The CDR3 nucleotides are TGTGCCAGCAGCAGAAATAGCGGGAGGAAGGGAGAGACCCAGTTCTTC. This sequence encodes CASSRNSGRKGETQFF.

This sequence joins TRBV6-1 and TRBJ1-5; 11 bases map to TRBD1. The CDR3 extends over 16 amino acids. CDR1 is MNHNS, CDR2 SASEGT, per germline. V lost 6 bases and J lost 1; bases outside the gene matches: 5. This CDR3 reads CASRLRTGGSNQPQHF. Here the CDR3 DNA reads TGTGCCAGCAGGCTTCGGACAGGGGGCAGCAATCAGCCCCAGCATTTT.

Regarding this clonotype: It is likely a read error: a sequence one base away is far more abundant. The rearrangement links TRBV6-6 to TRBJ2-7, with 10 bases aligning to TRBD1. The CDR3 extends over 14 amino acids. CDR1 and CDR2 (germline): MNHNY, SVGAGI (reference sequence). In DNA form, the CDR3 reads TGTGCCAGCAGTCCCGGACAGGGGGTTTACGGGCAGTACTTC. This codes for CASSPGQGVYGQYF.

This clonotype has more than one count but fewer than ten. V and J are TRBV20-1 and TRBJ2-5; the match to TRBD1 covers 8 bases. V was clipped by 3 bases and J by 3 bases; unmatched bases: 3. Looked up from germline, CDR1 is DFQATT and CDR2 is SNEGSKA (reference sequence). The CDR3 has 13 residues. The CDR3 nucleotides read TGCAGTGCTAGTAGGACAGGGAAAGAGACCCAGTACTTC. It codes for CSASRTGKETQYF.

V gene TRBV25-1 combines with J gene TRBJ2-2; D may be TRBD2 (6 bases). With 0 bases removed from V and 5 bases from J, the gap between germline ends came to 19 bases. Germline CDR1 is MGHDK and CDR2 is SYGVNS. The CDR3 consists of 18 residues. The CDR3 here is CASSEYFLSGSDTGELFF. The CDR3 coding sequence is TGTGCCAGCAGTGAATACTTCCTTTCCGGGAGCGATACCGGGGAGCTGTTTTTT. Combining the CDR3 with reference TRBV25-1 and TRBJ2-2 gives the whole variable domain EADIYQTPRYLVIGTGKKITLECSQTMGHDKMYWYQQDPGMELHLIHYSYGVNSTEKGDLSSESTVSRIRTEHFPLTLESARPSHTSQYLCASSEYFLSGSDTGELFFGEGSRLTVL.

J is TRBJ2-3 and V is TRBV2, with 14 bases aligning to TRBD2. The CDR3 is made up of 17 amino acids. V dropped 3 bases and J dropped 8; count of bases not matched to a gene: 10. CDR1 and CDR2 (germline): SNHLY, FYNNEI. The CDR3 nucleotides are TGTGCCAGCAGTGATGGGGCCCGACTAGCGGGAGGGGGTACGCAGTATTTT. This codes for CASSDGARLAGGGTQYF.